This T cell receptor (beta chain) originates from a study of cytomegalovirus exposure and HLA in healthy donors. The PCR used 60 Vbeta and 13 Jbeta primers. Sequenced by immunoSEQ multiplex PCR; TCRdb stores in-frame clones only, minus some. Of hundreds of thousands of clones in the sample, around 79% were seen once. V shed 5 bases and J 0 bases; nucleotides not matched to a gene: 7. Germline V gives CDR1 SGHTA, CDR2 FQGNSA. This CDR3 comprises 15 residues. Concerning this clone: No antigen is known for it.

Study-level results: TCR beta V segments were, for the most part, productive about 87% or about 30% of the time in an earlier analysis. An Asian-associated ancestry cluster reportedly showed fewer N-insertions than the roughly 670-donor mean in a later analysis. For TCR beta chains, V- and J-gene trimming was later linked to a missense DCLRE1C variant.

Sample: PBMCs. The rearrangement joins TRBV7-2 to TRBJ2-7; 7 nucleotides match TRBD1. The receptor's source is a male donor in good health and CMV-seronegative. CDR3 in DNA: TGTGCCAGCAGCACGACGGGACAGCTCTCCTACGAGCAGTACTTC. Translating it yields CASSTTGQLSYEQYF.